Described below is a single T cell receptor beta chain sequence and its context. The germline V gene encodes CDR1 LGHDT and CDR2 YNNKEL (reference sequence). The V and J ends lost 5 bases and 10 bases respectively, with 21 bases between them. The CDR3 sequence is 16 residues long. By 5'RACE template switching, TCR cDNA was produced, with a universal primer site and UMIs added in the process. TCRdb called the 5' RACE reads again in MiXCR, with one record for every CDR3 protein. The sample shows about 510,000 distinct CDR3 sequences, less than 25% of them seen only once. The data were obtained in a study of T cells after yellow fever vaccination.

The TCR comes from a man aged 18 to 35 who received the YFV17D yellow fever vaccine. The sample was PBMCs, taken around 3 weeks after the first yellow fever vaccination. V usage is TRBV3-1 and J usage is TRBJ1-6; tentatively, D is TRBD1 (5 bases). The chain's CDR3 is CASSFAGQAGGSPLHF. The DNA for the CDR3 is TGTGCCAGCAGCTTCGCAGGGCAGGCTGGAGGATCACCCCTCCACTTT.